These 23 T cell receptor beta chains were all obtained from the same sample, sequenced in a study of shared clonotypes between healthy human individuals. The repertoire was sequenced with immunoSEQ multiplex PCR; TCRdb's copy has only in-frame clones and lacks some. The repertoire holds about 1.1 million clones, roughly 80% seen once, with 0.89% in the top ten. What was sequenced was memory CD4+ T cells from PBMCs. The subset denotes: CD45RA-negative fraction. Receptors originate from a man younger than 35 in good health. Some clones in this sample may be carry-over from other donors' samples.

The chain carries TRBV4-3 and TRBJ1-1, with D perhaps TRBD1 (5 bases). There are 17 residues in the CDR3. Germline assignment: CDR1 LGHNA and CDR2 YSLEER. V lost 4 bases, J lost 1 base, and 19 bases lay in between. The CDR3 nucleotides read TGCGCCAGCAGCCCAGTGGGACGGAAAACGGGGAACACTGAAGCTTTCTTT. It encodes CASSPVGRKTGNTEAFF.

This clone was seen once. The gene calls are TRBV7-3 and TRBJ2-2, with D possibly TRBD2 on 5 matching bases. The V end lost 4 bases, the J end lost 5 bases, and 14 bases lay between the germline ends. Per the germline V gene, CDR1 is SGHTA and CDR2 is FQGTGA. The CDR3 is 15 residues long. The CDR3 is CASSSPGLQTGELFF. CDR3 sequence (DNA): TGTGCCAGCAGCTCCCCCGGACTTCAAACCGGGGAGCTGTTTTTT.

The chain carries TRBV19 and TRBJ2-7; possibly TRBD2 for D (5 bases). Trimming took 11 bases from V and 4 from J, leaving 18 bases between them. Germline values: CDR1 LNHDA, CDR2 SQIVND (reference sequence). The CDR3 contains 13 residues. The CDR3 sequence: CARPVGESYEQYF. The CDR3 DNA is TGTGCCCGCCCGGTCGGGGAGTCGTACGAGCAGTACTTC.

V is TRBV2 and J is TRBJ2-5; D might be TRBD2 (5 bases). The J call may be in error: the DNA end matches TRBJ2-7 better. CDR3 length equals 15 residues. Germline V gives CDR1 SNHLY, CDR2 FYNNEI. DNA for the CDR3: TGTGCCAGCAGTGACTCAGCGGCGAACTCCTACGAGCAGTACTTC. Translation gives CASSDSAANSYEQYF.

CDR3 amino acids: CASTDGTPGTYEQYF. CDR3 nucleotides: TGTGCCAGTACAGACGGGACACCAGGAACCTACGAGCAGTACTTC. The chain uses TRBV28 and TRBJ2-7, with a tentative D call TRBD1 (6 bases). Trimming shortened V by 9 bases and J by 2 bases, and 20 bases separated the two germline ends. The CDR3 contains 15 residues. Germline CDR1 reads MDHEN; CDR2 reads SYDVKM.

The J gene is TRBJ2-7, the V gene TRBV7-6; maybe TRBD2 (6 bases). This CDR3 is built from 17 residues. V lost 5 bases to trimming and J lost 1 base, with 21 bases between them. In germline, CDR1 is SGHVS, CDR2 FNYEAQ. The CDR3 region has the DNA TGTGCCAGCAGCCGTAGCGAAGGAGGGTCAGGATCCTACGAGCAGTACTTC. Amino acids: CASSRSEGGSGSYEQYF.

The chain has TRBV14 and TRBJ1-3; TRBD1 is a possible D gene (6 bases). The CDR3 sequence is 15 residues long. V gave up 4 bases and J gave up 2 bases, with 12 bases separating them. Germline CDR1 reads SGHDN; CDR2 reads FVKESK. This chain's CDR3 is CASSLQQGAGNTIYF. CDR3 bases: TGTGCCAGCAGCCTCCAACAGGGTGCTGGAAACACCATATATTTT.

J is TRBJ1-2 and V is TRBV6-1, with unresolved D. The CDR3 runs 12 residues. The V end was cut by 4 bases, the J end by 6 bases, with 9 bases between. CDR1 and CDR2 (germline): MNHNS, SASEGT. Here the CDR3 DNA reads TGTGCCAGCAGTGGAATAGGGAATGGCTACACCTTC. It encodes CASSGIGNGYTF.

The CDR3 here is CASSLNAGTGEDYGYTF. The CDR3 nucleotides are TGTGCCAGCAGTTTAAACGCCGGGACAGGGGAGGACTATGGCTACACCTTC. V gene TRBV27 combines with J gene TRBJ1-2, with 10 bases that match TRBD1. Germline assignment: CDR1 MNHEY and CDR2 SMNVEV (reference sequence). This CDR3 has 17 residues. With 2 bases clipped from V and 3 bases from J, the junction kept 9 bases outside the gene matches.

The rearrangement uses TRBV5-6 and TRBJ2-1; D uncertain. Trimming took off 4 bases at V and 2 bases at J, with 13 bases between the two ends. The CDR3 totals 15 residues. Looked up from germline, CDR1 is SGHDT and CDR2 is YYEEEE. DNA of the CDR3: TGTGCCAGCAGCCTTAATTCCGCACCCTACAATGAGCAGTTCTTC. Its translation is CASSLNSAPYNEQFF.

This clone came up many times. J is TRBJ2-1 and V is TRBV10-3, with TRBD2 matching 9 bases. This CDR3 is built from 14 residues. Germline V lookup: CDR1 ENHRY, CDR2 SYGVKD. V lost 6 bases to trimming and J lost 6 bases; unmatched junction nucleotides: 6. DNA of the CDR3: TGTGCCATCAGCGGGACTAGCCTGGGCAATGAGCAGTTCTTC. Translated: CAISGTSLGNEQFF.

V usage is TRBV18 and J usage is TRBJ1-3; D is uncertain. CDR1 is KGHSH, CDR2 LQKENI, per germline. The CDR3 totals 16 residues. Deletions cut 2 bases from V and 0 bases from J, with 11 bases between. CDR3 amino acids: CASSPSTASSGNTIYF. The CDR3 nucleotides read TGTGCCAGCTCACCAAGTACAGCTAGCTCTGGAAACACCATATATTTT.

The rearrangement links TRBV7-3 to TRBJ2-1; 11 nucleotides match TRBD2. J gave up 9 bases and V 5 bases, and 3 bases lay outside the gene matches. Per germline, CDR1 SGHTA and CDR2 FQGTGA. There are 13 residues in the CDR3. The CDR3, as DNA: TGTGCCAGCAGCACCGGGACTAGCGGTGAGCAGTTCTTC. Amino acid sequence: CASSTGTSGEQFF.

This clone was recorded at least ten times. The chain joins TRBV30 to TRBJ1-2; D possibly corresponds to TRBD1 (6 bases). This CDR3 region has 16 residues. V dropped 0 bases and J dropped 7 bases, with 21 bases sitting between them. CDR1 GTSNPN and CDR2 SVGIG come from the germline V gene (reference sequence). The CDR3 DNA reads as TGTGCCTGGAGTGTCCTACGAAGGGGGGATACTCTTGGCTACACCTTC. This codes for CAWSVLRRGDTLGYTF.

CDR3: CASSPKTGSTGANVLTF. The DNA for the CDR3 is TGTGCCAGCAGCCCGAAAACAGGGTCGACCGGGGCCAACGTCCTGACTTTC. The chain is built from TRBV11-2 and TRBJ2-6; perhaps TRBD1 as D (6 bases). The germline CDR1 and CDR2 sequences are SGHAT and FQNNGV. V was shortened by 5 bases and J by 4 bases, with 18 bases between the two germline ends. This CDR3 is 17 amino acids long.

This clone appeared once. CDR3 nucleotides: TGTGCCAGTGGGACTAGCGGGATTCTGGGAGATACGCAGTATTTT. Translation gives CASGTSGILGDTQYF. The chain links TRBV9 to TRBJ2-3; 13 positions agree with TRBD2. V trimming: 8 bases; J trimming: 5 bases; junction bases outside the gene matches: 8. Per germline, CDR1 SGDLS and CDR2 YYNGEE. The CDR3 runs to 15 residues.

V is TRBV27 and J is TRBJ2-3; 8 nucleotides match TRBD2. The length of the CDR3 is 16 residues. Germline V CDR1 and CDR2: MNHEY, SMNVEV (reference sequence). V gave up 1 base and J gave up 1 base; unmatched junction bases: 4. The DNA of the CDR3 is TGTGCCAGCAGTTTATATGGACTAGCCGGCACAGATACGCAGTATTTT. Amino acids: CASSLYGLAGTDTQYF.

V is TRBV5-1 and J is TRBJ2-5, with a possible D match to TRBD2 (5 bases). There are 15 residues in the CDR3. Deletions cut 1 base from V and 5 bases from J, with 15 bases between. Germline lookup yields CDR1 SGHRS and CDR2 YFSETQ. The CDR3 reads CASSLRGGLMETQYF. The CDR3 DNA is TGCGCCAGCAGCTTGCGTGGCGGGTTGATGGAGACCCAGTACTTC.

This clone was seen more than once but under ten times. The J gene is TRBJ2-7, the V gene TRBV7-8; possible D gene TRBD1, 6 bases. The V gene lost 7 bases and the J gene lost 2 bases, with 27 bases spanning the gap. The CDR3 is 18 amino acids. Germline V lookup: CDR1 SGHVS, CDR2 FQNEAQ. CDR3 sequence: CASTSARGLSFSTYEQYF. CDR3 nucleotide sequence: TGTGCCAGCACCTCGGCCAGGGGCCTCAGTTTTTCCACCTACGAGCAGTACTTC. Full variable domain (missing parts from reference TRBV7-8 and TRBJ2-7): GAGVSQSPRYKVAKRGQDVALRCDPISGHVSLFWYQQALGQGPEFLTYFQNEAQLDKSGLPSDRFFAERPEGSVSTLKIQRTQQEDSAVYLCASTSARGLSFSTYEQYFGPGTRLTVT.

CDR3 sequence: CASSRGNADYGYTF. In nucleotides, the CDR3 is TGTGCCAGCTCACGCGGAAACGCGGACTATGGCTACACCTTC. This sequence joins TRBV18 and TRBJ1-2; no reliable D call. CDR3 length: 14 amino acids. Trimming removed 4 bases at V and 3 bases at J, with 12 bases between. Germline CDR1 KGHSH, CDR2 LQKENI.

Regarding this clone: Other DNA sequences in the same sample also yield this CDR3. The chain recombines TRBV2 with TRBJ2-3, with TRBD2 matching 11 bases. The CDR3 spans 14 residues. Looked up from germline, CDR1 is SNHLY and CDR2 is FYNNEI. The V and J ends lost 8 bases and 2 bases, in that order; junction bases with no gene match: 3. The CDR3 region is CASLSGRATDTQYF. Here the CDR3 DNA reads TGTGCCAGCCTTAGCGGGAGGGCCACAGATACGCAGTATTTT.

A word on this clone: A read error may account for a junction end that differs from germline. V and J are TRBV2 and TRBJ1-3; the D gene is possibly TRBD1 (6 bases). The CDR3 has 14 amino acids. Germline CDR1 SNHLY, CDR2 FYNNEI. The CDR3 region is CAGRGPSSGNTIYF. The CDR3 DNA sequence: TGTGCCGGCAGGGGCCCAAGCTCTGGAAACACCATATATTTT. Variable domain in full (rest from reference TRBV2 and TRBJ1-3): EPEVTQTPSHQVTQMGQEVILRCVPISNHLYFYWYRQILGQKVEFLVSFYNNEISEKSEIFDDQFSVERPDGSNFTLKIRSTKLEDSAMYFCAGRGPSSGNTIYFGEGSWLTVV.

The chain carries TRBV11-2 and TRBJ2-4; no clear D gene. V lost 2 bases and J lost 0, with 11 bases in between. The CDR3 consists of 16 residues. Germline CDR1 is SGHAT and CDR2 is FQNNGV. This CDR3 is CASSLSPSIAKNIQYF. CDR3 nucleotides: TGTGCCAGCAGCTTAAGCCCCTCCATAGCCAAAAACATTCAGTACTTC.